A single sample is the source of the 24 T cell receptor beta chains below, sequenced in a study of cytomegalovirus exposure and HLA in healthy donors. Primers for the PCR totalled 60 Vbeta and 13 Jbeta. Sequencing was performed with immunoSEQ multiplex PCR; in TCRdb, only in-frame clones are kept and a portion is missing. The sample contains fewer than 150,000 clones, over 70% of which appear only once. Sequenced: PBMCs. All receptors derive from a man aged 25 to 40 in good health and CMV-seronegative.

V usage is TRBV7-2 and J usage is TRBJ2-1; 9 bases align to TRBD2. The germline gives CDR1 SGHTA, CDR2 FQGNSA. This CDR3 is 15 amino acids long. V was pared by 3 bases and J by 5 bases, with 5 bases of the junction left unmatched. Here the CDR3 DNA reads TGTGCCAGCAGCTTTGATCTAGCGGGAAACAATGAGCAGTTCTTC. Protein sequence: CASSFDLAGNNEQFF.

This chain joins TRBV10-3 and TRBJ2-4, with D tentatively TRBD1 (5 bases). CDR1 and CDR2 from the germline V gene are ENHRY and SYGVKD. This CDR3 has 18 residues. Trimming removed 0 bases from V and 0 bases from J, with 15 bases in between. The CDR3 region is CAISESGQGLIAKNIQYF. The CDR3 nucleotides are TGTGCCATCAGTGAGTCGGGGCAGGGATTAATAGCCAAAAACATTCAGTACTTC.

V gene TRBV28 combines with J gene TRBJ2-5, with D perhaps TRBD1 (5 bases). V shed 6 bases and J shed 4 bases, with 15 bases lying between them. Germline CDR1 and CDR2: MDHEN and SYDVKM. The CDR3 loop spans 14 amino acids. The CDR3 region is CASRRQGSRETQYF. In nucleotides, the CDR3 is TGTGCCAGCAGACGGCAGGGATCTCGAGAGACCCAGTACTTC.

The chain employs TRBV7-2 and TRBJ1-5, with unresolved D. Germline CDR1 and CDR2: SGHTA and FQGNSA. This CDR3 spans 13 amino acids. Trimming cost V 5 bases and J 2 bases, with 7 bases left between them. The DNA for the CDR3 is TGTGCCAGCAGCATGGAGGGCAATCAGCCCCAGCATTTT. Translating it yields CASSMEGNQPQHF. The full variable domain, rest sourced from reference TRBV7-2 and TRBJ1-5, is GAGVSQSPSNKVTEKGKDVELRCDPISGHTALYWYRQSLGQGLEFLIYFQGNSAPDKSGLPSDRFSAERTGGSVSTLTIQRTQQEDSAVYLCASSMEGNQPQHFGDGTRLSIL.

J is TRBJ2-3 and V is TRBV6-5, with TRBD1 matching over 7 bases. From germline, CDR1 is MNHEY and CDR2 SVGAGI. Trimming took 0 bases from V and 4 from J; bases not matched to a gene: 7. This CDR3 is 16 amino acids long. The CDR3 spells CASSYSRTGPADTQYF. The CDR3 region has the DNA TGTGCCAGCAGTTACTCTCGGACAGGACCCGCAGATACGCAGTATTTT.

The rearrangement uses TRBV18 and TRBJ2-7; 7 bases are a match to TRBD1. The CDR3 is made up of 15 amino acids. The germline gives CDR1 KGHSH, CDR2 LQKENI. J lost 2 bases, V lost 4 bases, and 8 bases had no gene match. CDR3 sequence: CASSLWTGATYEQYF. The CDR3 DNA follows: TGTGCCAGCTCACTATGGACAGGCGCAACCTACGAGCAGTACTTC. The whole variable domain, filled in from reference TRBV18 and TRBJ2-7, reads NAGVMQNPRHLVRRRGQEARLRCSPMKGHSHVYWYRQLPEEGLKFMVYLQKENIIDESGMPKERFSAEFPKEGPSILRIQQVVRGDSAAYFCASSLWTGATYEQYFGPGTRLTVT.

This clone has a single count. The chain joins TRBV27 to TRBJ2-3, with TRBD2 identical over 10 bases. This CDR3 spans 16 amino acids. Germline V gives CDR1 MNHEY, CDR2 SMNVEV (reference sequence). The J segment lost 3 bases and the V segment lost 0 bases, leaving 3 bases of the junction unmatched. CDR3 in amino acids: CASSLSGTSVTDTQYF. CDR3 bases: TGTGCCAGCAGTTTATCTGGGACTAGCGTAACAGATACGCAGTATTTT.

V gene TRBV5-4 combines with J gene TRBJ2-1; TRBD2 matches 8 bases. The J segment lost 9 bases and the V segment lost 4 bases, leaving 12 bases of the junction unmatched. This CDR3 has 15 residues. CDR1 SGHNT and CDR2 YYREEE come from the germline V gene (reference sequence). DNA of the CDR3: TGTGCCAGCAGCCCCTCGCCGGGACTAGAGGGTGAGCAGTTCTTC. Amino acid sequence: CASSPSPGLEGEQFF.

V usage is TRBV29-1 and J usage is TRBJ2-5; 10 bases match TRBD1. The V gene's germline CDR1 is SQVTM and CDR2 ANQGSEA. The ends lost 6 bases at V and 5 bases at J; junction bases unmatched: 6. This CDR3 contains 13 residues. The CDR3 spells CSVTGQGTETQYF. CDR3 sequence (DNA): TGCAGCGTCACGGGACAGGGGACCGAGACCCAGTACTTC.

The J gene is TRBJ2-3, the V gene TRBV5-4; 9 nucleotides line up with TRBD2. The J segment lost 6 bases and the V segment lost 3 bases, leaving 8 bases of the junction unmatched. This CDR3 has 15 residues. Germline V lookup: CDR1 SGHNT, CDR2 YYREEE (reference sequence). The CDR3 DNA reads as TGTGCCAGCAGCTCCCGCGGGAGGGCCGCGGATACGCAGTATTTT. Its protein is CASSSRGRAADTQYF.

Only a few counts were recorded for this clone. The rearrangement links TRBV9 to TRBJ2-7; 7 positions match TRBD2. Germline lookup yields CDR1 SGDLS and CDR2 YYNGEE. V shed 0 bases and J 2 bases; nucleotides not matched to a gene: 2. The length of the CDR3 is 14 residues. The CDR3 here is CASSVGDYTYEQYF. The CDR3 region has the DNA TGTGCCAGCAGCGTAGGGGACTATACCTACGAGCAGTACTTC.

The rearrangement joins TRBV5-4 to TRBJ2-3, with 11 bases aligning to TRBD2. Germline lookup yields CDR1 SGHNT and CDR2 YYREEE (reference sequence). Germline trimming cut 3 bases from V and 4 bases from J; bases unmatched to any gene: 7. The CDR3 covers 16 residues. CDR3 region: CASSSARLAGPDTQYF. In nucleotides, the CDR3 is TGTGCCAGCAGCTCTGCCAGACTAGCGGGACCAGATACGCAGTATTTT.

This chain uses TRBV28 with TRBJ2-1, with D tentatively TRBD2 (5 bases). The CDR3 length is 13 residues. Germline V gene data show CDR1 as MDHEN and CDR2 as SYDVKM. V was pared by 8 bases and J by 0 bases, with 8 bases between. This CDR3 reads CASQGSSYNEQFF. The CDR3 region has the DNA TGTGCCAGCCAAGGGAGCTCCTACAATGAGCAGTTCTTC.

The chain combines TRBV7-2 with TRBJ2-2; TRBD2 matches at 7 bases. The CDR3 loop spans 15 amino acids. V shed 5 bases and J 4 bases; nucleotides not matched to a gene: 7. Per germline, CDR1 SGHTA and CDR2 FQGNSA. CDR3 nucleotide sequence: TGTGCCAGCAGCCCCAGCGGGATGATCACCGGGGAGCTGTTTTTT. Translated, it gives CASSPSGMITGELFF.

There are a few counts of this clone. The rearrangement uses TRBV7-2 and TRBJ2-7, with D tentatively TRBD2 (6 bases). The CDR3 extends over 15 amino acids. V was clipped by 0 bases and J by 4 bases, with 13 bases between them. The germline V gene encodes CDR1 SGHTA and CDR2 FQGNSA. This chain's CDR3 is CASSLAAGSRYEQYF. CDR3 nucleotides: TGTGCCAGCAGCTTAGCGGCGGGATCGCGGTACGAGCAGTACTTC.

This clone was seen a handful of times. V usage is TRBV6-6 and J usage is TRBJ1-1; the D gene is possibly TRBD1 (6 bases). Germline V lookup: CDR1 MNHNY, CDR2 SVGAGI (reference sequence). The CDR3 sequence is 14 residues long. Trimming stripped 6 bases from V and 0 bases from J, with 11 bases between. For the CDR3, the DNA is TGTGCCAGCAGCTACAGGGACATGAACACTGAAGCTTTCTTT. Encoded protein: CASSYRDMNTEAFF.

The chain has TRBV15 and TRBJ1-5; a weak D match, TRBD1 (5 bases). CDR3 size: 13 residues. V lost 6 bases to trimming and J lost 3 bases, with 9 bases between them. Germline V gene sequence: CDR1 LNHNV, CDR2 YYDKDF (reference sequence). CDR3 bases: TGTGCCACCAGGAGACAGTACAATCAGCCCCAGCATTTT. Translated, it gives CATRRQYNQPQHF.

J is TRBJ2-7 and V is TRBV13, with no clear D. The CDR3 has 13 amino acids. The V gene's germline CDR1 is PRHDT and CDR2 FYEKMQ (reference sequence). Trimming cost V 4 bases and J 3 bases, with 10 bases left between them. The CDR3 region has the DNA TGTGCCAGCAGCTCAGGCACCTACTACGAGCAGTACTTC. This codes for CASSSGTYYEQYF.

The rearrangement uses TRBV30 and TRBJ2-1; TRBD2 matches 8 bases. This CDR3 contains 17 residues. Germline V gene sequence: CDR1 GTSNPN, CDR2 SVGIG (reference sequence). The V and J ends lost 3 bases and 2 bases, in that order; junction bases with no gene match: 12. CDR3 sequence (DNA): TGTGCCTGGAGAGGTGGCCTTCGGACTAGCCCCTACAATGAGCAGTTCTTC. It specifies CAWRGGLRTSPYNEQFF.

The chain combines TRBV27 with TRBJ2-3, with D possibly TRBD2 on 5 matching bases. The CDR3 is made up of 16 amino acids. Per the germline V gene, CDR1 is MNHEY and CDR2 is SMNVEV (reference sequence). V was trimmed by 3 bases and J by 3 bases, leaving 16 bases between them. The CDR3 here is CASSFPGKRPTDTQYF. CDR3 in DNA: TGTGCCAGCAGTTTTCCCGGGAAGAGACCTACAGATACGCAGTATTTT.

J is TRBJ1-2 and V is TRBV30; no clear D gene. The CDR3 totals 14 residues. Germline loops: CDR1 GTSNPN, CDR2 SVGIG (reference sequence). V lost 0 bases and J lost 4, with 12 bases in between. CDR3 sequence (DNA): TGTGCCTGGAGTGTAAAGGGCGAGGGCTATGGCTACACCTTC. Translation gives CAWSVKGEGYGYTF.

Only a few counts were recorded for this clone. The V call is TRBV28, the J call TRBJ2-7; no clear D gene. Germline-derived CDR1 and CDR2 are MDHEN and SYDVKM. The V end was cut by 3 bases, the J end by 7 bases, with 4 bases between. CDR3 length equals 10 residues. This CDR3 is CASSFQEQYF. CDR3 DNA: TGTGCCAGCAGTTTCCAGGAGCAGTACTTC.

Note on this clone: At one of its ends the junction is not consistent with the germline gene, which may arise from a read error. V and J are TRBV6-1 and TRBJ1-3; D might be TRBD1 (5 bases). Germline CDR1 MNHNS, CDR2 SASEGT. CDR3 length: 14 amino acids. CDR3 sequence (DNA): TGTGCCAGCTACCCCGACGGGGGTGGAAGCACCATATATTTT. Translating gives CASYPDGGGSTIYF.

The table lists this clone with a few counts. The chain uses TRBV28 and TRBJ2-7; 7 bases are a match to TRBD2. V shed 7 bases, J shed 0 bases, and the junction held 9 bases outside the gene matches. CDR3 length: 15 amino acids. Per germline, CDR1 MDHEN and CDR2 SYDVKM. Here the CDR3 reads CASIGLAESSYEQYF. The CDR3 nucleotides are TGTGCCAGCATAGGGCTAGCGGAGAGCTCCTACGAGCAGTACTTC.